The clone carrying this T cell receptor beta chain was detected only once. TCRdb's copy holds only in-frame clones and misses some; the assay was immunoSEQ multiplex PCR. The data hold 55,000 to 65,000 clones, with about 86% observed a single time. Trimming shortened V by 1 base and J by 2 bases, and 9 bases separated the two germline ends. Germline values: CDR1 SGDLS, CDR2 YYNGEE. The CDR3 covers 15 residues. These data originate in a study of OX40 agonist ivuxolimab in advanced cancers. The material sequenced was CD4+ or CD8+ T cells sorted from blood, taken in a trial of the OX40 agonist ivuxolimab. The V and J genes are TRBV9 and TRBJ2-2; weak D call: TRBD1 (5 bases). This clonotype originated in an adult with an advanced solid tumor such as melanoma, head and neck, liver or kidney cancer. The CDR3 region has the DNA TGTGCCAGCAGCGTACAGGGATTCAACACCGGGGAGCTGTTTTTT. It specifies CASSVQGFNTGELFF.